This section outlines one T cell receptor (beta chain) sequence together with its context. It lacks a known antigen. No base quality information exists; no much larger clone differs at one position. This sample is part of a study of cytomegalovirus exposure and HLA in healthy donors (dated by TCRdb to the late 2010s). In the study overall: According to an earlier analysis of 550 to 700 of the donors, roughly 180 million T cells yielded approximately 120 million unique TCR beta sequences and 250 to 350 Gb of sequence data. An early release that covered 640 HLA-typed donors contained about 300 gigabases of sequencing data and around 80 million unique TCR sequences. The genetic ancestry cluster associated with self-reported Caucasian donors included 70% to 85% of the 300 to 400 genotyped donors. The study aimed to test whether signatures of past pathogen exposure could be identified by cataloging public T cell receptors. The T cell repertoires of about 700 subjects were profiled by immunosequencing and related to cytomegalovirus serostatus. A separate validation cohort of 100 to 150 different subjects was used in addition to the approximately 700-subject first cohort. To predict cytomegalovirus infection status, the study combined high-throughput TCR immunosequencing, statistical association of individual TCRs with disease status, and machine learning. To study patterns of TCR occurrence, a later analysis re-analyzed previously published TCR beta repertoires from just over 650 donors and added high-resolution HLA genotyping. Rather than drawing on any new phenotypic data, the later analysis identified candidate immune exposures from TCR beta sequences and the way those sequences occurred across donors. To decide whether each TCR beta V gene segment behaved as functional or pseudogenic, an earlier analysis of some 600 of the donors relied on high-throughput TCR beta sequencing. Donor age, sex, ethnicity and CMV serostatus were compiled alongside the repertoire data. In a later genetic analysis, genome-wide SNP genotypes for about 55% of the roughly 670 donors were used, and that subset was treated as a discovery cohort. All discovery cohort repertoires had been generated using a single sequencing platform. HLA typing covered class I and class II loci at four-digit resolution. Typing coverage differed by locus: A, B, C, DRB1 and DQB1 were typed in roughly 620-640 donors, DQA1 in about 560, DPA1 in approximately 610, and DPB1 in 450 to 490. About 5 DR-DQ haplotypes were handled as single units for association and clustering, since linkage in the cohort was strong. Among over 350 genotyped donors of the cohort, an average of about 240,000 unique TCR beta nucleotide sequences were sequenced per donor, about a sixth of them non-productive.

What the work shows at the level of the full study, not this receptor alone: In an earlier analysis of 587 of the donors, most TCR beta V segments appeared in productive rearrangements about 87% or about 30% of the time, broadly matching IMGT annotations. A later analysis found that most CMV-associated TCR beta chains appeared HLA-restricted, with HLA associations seemingly driven largely by CMV exposure. Because HLA typing was unavailable for some donors at each locus, only the typed subset was used in association tests. Strong co-occurrence of HLA alleles, especially DR and DQ, made assigning TCR associations to individual alleles difficult. Across donors, most TCR sequences were observed very rarely, whereas some public TCRs were present in many individuals. A later analysis reported that several top co-occurrence clusters appeared linked to parvovirus B19, influenza, CMV and Epstein-Barr virus. At a false discovery rate of 0.05, a later analysis linked under 20,000 TCR beta sequences to specific HLA alleles. According to the authors, the approach could potentially be generalized to other disease states and immunological phenotypes. A later genetic analysis associated a missense DCLRE1C variant with V-gene and J-gene trimming of TCR beta chains, and an independent cohort replicated the association. The earlier analysis of almost 600 of the donors excluded approximately 17 rarely observed V segments, including chromosome 9 orphons, because counts were too low. Immune exposure information for the cohort was limited to CMV serostatus. In vitro tests confirmed that a few of the cytomegalovirus-associated TCR beta chains recognize cytomegalovirus antigens. A cluster of highly shared sequence variants was judged likely to represent a technical artifact of the sequencing pipeline. Correlated functional status among segregating V segments might be attributable to linkage disequilibrium, but an unknown experimental factor could not be ruled out. Cytomegalovirus status was reported to be diagnosed by the classifier with high specificity and sensitivity in both the original and validation cohorts. A further reported finding was that TCR beta sequences accurately predicted the HLA-A and HLA-B alleles for most subjects in the first cohort. A later analysis found that HLA-associated TCR beta chains were more clonally expanded and had lower generation probabilities than equally common non-associated chains. Only TCR beta chains were sequenced in this cohort, and the absence of alpha or paired-chain data limited detectable features. Compared with the roughly 720-donor mean, donors in an Asian-associated ancestry cluster had fewer N-insertions in productive TCRs, according to a later genetic analysis. The study listed approximately 150 TCR beta chains as associated with cytomegalovirus. In a later analysis, TCR association rates were found to vary across HLA loci, with the most associated TCRs seen for DRB1 alleles and the fewest for HLA-C alleles. Roughly uniform sequencing depth across donors was assumed in presence/absence analyses, although this assumption may not hold.

Libraries came from the immunoSEQ multiplex PCR assay. For the multiplex PCR, a mixture combining 60 forward primers for TCR Vbeta segments and 13 reverse primers for TCR Jbeta segments was used. The CDR3 region of rearranged TCR beta genes was amplified from genomic DNA by a multiplex PCR assay. Amplified TCR beta libraries were sequenced as 87-base-pair reads on the Illumina HiSeq System. In the source study's methods: A later analysis counted approximately 76 million unique TCR beta chains across the approximately 700 repertoires, and some 11 million of these chains were shared by at least two donors. Raw reads were error-corrected and collapsed into unique sequences with a nearest-neighbor algorithm that merged closely related sequences to remove PCR and sequencing errors. V, D and J gene segments were assigned by aligning CDR3 sequences to IMGT reference sequences. For a sequence to be retained, a match of at least six nucleotides to both a V gene segment and a J gene segment was required. A rearrangement counted as productive if the CDR3 had no stop codons and remained in frame with V and J, and every other rearrangement counted as non-productive. Following IMGT convention, CDR3 was defined as the stretch from the second conserved V-encoded cysteine up to the conserved J-encoded phenylalanine. The earlier analysis of around 640 of the donors excluded sequences that lacked an unambiguous match to a single V gene segment. An earlier analysis of 587 of the donors classified V segments as functional when productive rearrangements were above 56.7% and as segregating when the standard deviation between donors was above 5%. A statistical classification framework was developed to diagnose cytomegalovirus status using the catalog of TCR beta chain sequences. In a later analysis, V and J genes were assigned by comparing TCR nucleotide sequences against IMGT/GENE-DB human TR gene sequences. In a later analysis, CDR3 sequences and most-parsimonious VDJ recombination scenarios were assigned using the TCRdist pipeline. A later analysis defined each TCR beta chain by its CDR3 amino acid sequence plus V-gene family, and excluded reads lacking a unique V-gene family. As a way to deal with suspected cross-contamination and a sequencing artifact, a later analysis dropped hundreds of nucleotide sequences that were highly shared and had low generation probability. In a later analysis, a clonal expansion index was calculated for each public chain from normalized within-repertoire ranks of inferred template counts. In a later analysis, generation probabilities were computed with a VDJ recombination model fitted to out-of-frame rearrangements, and the resulting probabilities were checked against IGoR. In a later analysis, hypergeometric tests were used to score TCR-TCR, TCR-HLA and TCR-CMV co-occurrence, with a repertoire-size bias correction applied to TCR pairs. In a later analysis, false discovery rates were estimated by permuting HLA or CMV assignments 20 times. In a later analysis, co-occurring TCRs were grouped using DBSCAN, with TCRdist sequence similarity added in when clustering inside HLA-allele-positive subsets. Co-occurrence clustering excluded repertoires with fewer than 30,000 or more than 120,000 public chains, plus five with anomalous nucleotide sharing. This is the immuneACCESS table as TCRdb keeps it, with only in-frame sequences that have V and J called. A part of the clones is gone; compared with another copy, unresolved V genes explain less than half, and the rest is unexplained. D and trimming come from the DNA, and the V and J calls and clone size come from that table. This sample is represented by roughly 180,000 clones; almost 85% of them were singletons. The ten top clones hold around 0.27% of the sample.

The cohort consisted of approximately 670 healthy bone marrow donors. Cohort members were all nominally healthy when sampled, although unrecorded immune exposures were likely present. The donor tested CMV seronegative, placing the donor among the roughly 400 seronegative members of the cohort. A peripheral blood sample was collected from each donor, and TCR beta sequencing was performed on peripheral blood mononuclear cells. Genomic DNA was extracted from the blood cell samples with the Qiagen DNeasy Blood Extraction Kit. Sequences were obtained from PBMCs. This receptor was obtained from a boy younger than 18 in good health and CMV-seronegative.

CDR3 protein: CASSPAWSSYNEQFF. In nucleotide form, the sequence is TGTGCCAGCAGTCCCGCCTGGAGCTCCTACAATGAGCAGTTCTTC. The receptor chain draws on TRBV6-4 and TRBJ2-1, with the D gene too uncertain to name. CDR3 length: 15 amino acids, cysteine to phenylalanine. Only the CDR3 region is kept as DNA, spanning 45 bases read in frame from base 1. A distance of 11 bases separates the germline ends of V and J, which lose 5 bases and 0 bases respectively. According to the germline V gene, CDR1 reads MRHNA and CDR2 reads SNTAGT.